These T cell receptor beta chains were read from a single sample in a study of T cell responses to AZD1222 COVID-19 vaccine. Produced via immunoSEQ multiplex PCR; TCRdb's table is partial and in-frame only. The table lists about 150,000 clones, more than 75% of them singletons. The material sequenced was peripheral blood, taken 28 days after the second AZD1222 dose. These receptors all come from an adult who received the AZD1222 COVID-19 vaccine. Each CDR3 is given with its conserved first and last residue. The D gene is left open where the match is weak. Clone size is stated in some rows and not others, as once, few, many or a class when expanded.

CDR3 protein,CDR3 DNA,D gene,J gene,clone size,V gene
CASSLSFSGAQFF,TGTGCCAGCAGTTTATCTTTTAGCGGAGCGCAGTTCTTC,-,TRBJ2-1,-,TRBV27
CASSPPGGGGYTF,TGTGCCAGCAGCCCCCCCGGGGGGGGAGGCTACACCTTC,-,TRBJ1-2,-,TRBV3-1/TRBV3-2
CASSPSSLGELFF,TGTGCCAGCAGCCCCTCGTCCCTCGGGGAGCTGTTTTTT,-,TRBJ2-2,-,TRBV7-3
CASSPTREGLHEQYF,TGTGCCAGCTCACCAACGAGGGAGGGCCTCCACGAGCAGTACTTC,TRBD2,TRBJ2-7,-,TRBV18
CASSLIDSPRNHEQYF,TGTGCCAGCAGTTTGATCGACAGTCCTAGAAATCACGAGCAGTACTTC,-,TRBJ2-7,-,TRBV28
CASSAPSGTYNEQFF,TGTGCCAGCAGCGCCCCTAGCGGGACCTACAATGAGCAGTTCTTC,TRBD2,TRBJ2-1,-,TRBV2
CASSWGGNRVRKSPLHF,TGTGCCAGCAGTTGGGGAGGAAACAGGGTGAGAAAATCACCCCTCCACTTT,-,TRBJ1-6,-,TRBV28
CASSLAQGGSGNTIYF,TGTGCCAGCAGCTTAGCGCAGGGGGGCTCTGGAAACACCATATATTTT,TRBD1,TRBJ1-3,few,TRBV7-2
CASSWTDYEQYF,TGTGCCAGCAGTTGGACGGACTACGAGCAGTACTTC,-,TRBJ2-7,-,TRBV28
CASSLVRRGQETQYF,TGTGCCAGCAGCTTAGTTCGGCGGGGCCAAGAGACCCAGTACTTC,-,TRBJ2-5,-,TRBV7-9
CASSVGVSGNTDTQYF,TGTGCCAGCAGCGTAGGAGTTAGCGGAAACACAGATACGCAGTATTTT,-,TRBJ2-3,-,TRBV9
CAWSVDRSDSSNQPQHF,TGTGCCTGGAGTGTAGATCGATCGGACAGCAGCAATCAGCCCCAGCATTTT,-,TRBJ1-5,-,TRBV30
CASSSHRQAETQYF,TGTGCCAGCAGCAGTCATCGACAGGCGGAGACCCAGTACTTC,-,TRBJ2-5,-,TRBV7-2
CASSPDRRTASPLHF,TGTGCCAGCAGCCCGGACAGACGAACGGCTTCACCCCTCCACTTT,-,TRBJ1-6,once,TRBV7-2
CASSYRPQGTNTEAFF,TGTGCCAGCAGTTACAGACCCCAGGGAACGAACACTGAAGCTTTCTTT,-,TRBJ1-1,-,TRBV6-2/TRBV6-3
CASRGTNYGYTF,TGTGCCAGCAGGGGGACTAACTATGGCTACACCTTC,-,TRBJ1-2,-,TRBV28
CASSPYSKLGEATEAFF,TGTGCCAGCAGCCCCTATTCAAAGTTAGGGGAGGCCACTGAAGCTTTCTTT,-,TRBJ1-1,-,TRBV7-8
CASSRWGPSSYEQYF,TGTGCCAGCAGCCGCTGGGGACCGAGCTCCTACGAGCAGTACTTC,-,TRBJ2-7,-,TRBV21-1
CASSLRGTQGYGYTF,TGTGCCAGCAGCTTACGTGGAACACAGGGTTATGGCTACACCTTC,-,TRBJ1-2,few,TRBV7-2
CASSLQWVNEQFF,TGTGCCAGCAGCTTACAGTGGGTGAATGAGCAGTTCTTC,-,TRBJ2-1,-,TRBV7-3
CASSLSGGPNYGYTF,TGTGCCAGCAGTTTGTCAGGGGGCCCGAACTATGGCTACACCTTC,TRBD1,TRBJ1-2,-,TRBV28
CASSGTGTYNEQFF,TGTGCCAGCTCCGGGACAGGGACCTACAATGAGCAGTTCTTC,TRBD1,TRBJ2-1,-,TRBV6-5
CASSYPRVSGNTIYF,TGTGCCAGCAGTTATCCTCGGGTTTCTGGAAACACCATATATTTT,-,TRBJ1-3,once,TRBV6-6
CASSQAGTGYGYTF,TGTGCCAGCAGCCAAGCCGGGACAGGGTATGGCTACACCTTC,TRBD1,TRBJ1-2,once,TRBV4-2
CASSQGTVGRTEAFF,TGTGCCAGCAGCCAAGGAACTGTGGGAAGAACTGAAGCTTTCTTT,-,TRBJ1-1,once,TRBV14
CASSFPGGPETQYF,TGCGCCAGCAGCTTCCCGGGAGGGCCCGAGACCCAGTACTTC,TRBD2,TRBJ2-5,-,TRBV5-1